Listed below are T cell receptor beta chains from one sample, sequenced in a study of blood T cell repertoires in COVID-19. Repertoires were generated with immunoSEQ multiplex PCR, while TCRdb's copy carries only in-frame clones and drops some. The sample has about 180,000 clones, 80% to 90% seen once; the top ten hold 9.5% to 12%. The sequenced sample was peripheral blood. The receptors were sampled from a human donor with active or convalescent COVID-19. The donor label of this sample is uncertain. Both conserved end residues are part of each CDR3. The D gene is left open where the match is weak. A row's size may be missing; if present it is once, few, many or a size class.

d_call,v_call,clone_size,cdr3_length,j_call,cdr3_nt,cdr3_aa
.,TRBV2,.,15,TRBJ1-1,TGTGCCAGCAGACCCTACAGGGCGATGAACACTGAAGCTTTCTTT,CASRPYRAMNTEAFF
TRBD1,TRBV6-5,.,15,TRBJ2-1,TGTGCCAGCAGACGGGACAGTTCCAGATTGGACGAGCAGTTCTTC,CASRRDSSRLDEQFF
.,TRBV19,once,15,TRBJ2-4,TGTGCCAGTAGTATAGATCGGGGGGCTTGGAACATTCAGTACTTC,CASSIDRGAWNIQYF
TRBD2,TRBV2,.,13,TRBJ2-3,TGTGCCAGCATGACTAGCGGAACAGATACGCAGTATTTT,CASMTSGTDTQYF
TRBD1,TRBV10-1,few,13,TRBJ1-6,TGCGCCAGCGCCGGGACAGTTAATTCACCCCTCCACTTT,CASAGTVNSPLHF
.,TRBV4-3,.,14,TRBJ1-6,TGCGCCAGCAGCCAACGAGAGTATAATTCACCCCTCCACTTT,CASSQREYNSPLHF
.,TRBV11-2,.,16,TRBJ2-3,TGTGCCAGCAGCTTAGCCGGGTGGCTAAGCACAGATACGCAGTATTTT,CASSLAGWLSTDTQYF
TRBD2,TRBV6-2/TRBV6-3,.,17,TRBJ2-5,TGTGCCAGCAGTTACCCCACCGCTAGCGGGGAGCAAGAGACCCAGTACTTC,CASSYPTASGEQETQYF
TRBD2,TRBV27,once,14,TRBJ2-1,TGTGCCAGCGTAAGCGGGGGAGTCTACAATGAGCAGTTCTTC,CASVSGGVYNEQFF
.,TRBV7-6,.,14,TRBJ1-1,TGTGCCAGCAGCTTAGCGCCAGGTGCTACTGAAGCTTTCTTT,CASSLAPGATEAFF
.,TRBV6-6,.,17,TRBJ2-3,TGTGCCAGCAGTCCCGCTGGTCGGGGGGCCGGGAAAGATACGCAGTATTTT,CASSPAGRGAGKDTQYF
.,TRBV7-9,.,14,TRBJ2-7,TGTGCCAGCAGCTTAGAGGGGGTGAGGTACGAGCAGTACTTC,CASSLEGVRYEQYF
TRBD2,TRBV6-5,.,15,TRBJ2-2,TGTGCCAGCAGTTACTCAGGGACTAGCGCCGGGGAGCTGTTTTTT,CASSYSGTSAGELFF
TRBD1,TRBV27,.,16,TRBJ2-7,TGTGCCAGCAGTTTAAAGTCCTCAGGGGGTCCCTACGAGCAGTACTTC,CASSLKSSGGPYEQYF
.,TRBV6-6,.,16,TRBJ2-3,TGTGCCAGCAGTTACGGTGCCAGGAAGGCAGAAGATACGCAGTATTTT,CASSYGARKAEDTQYF
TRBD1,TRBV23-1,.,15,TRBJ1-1,TGCGCCAGCATACCATCAGGGGGAATGAACACTGAAGCTTTCTTT,CASIPSGGMNTEAFF
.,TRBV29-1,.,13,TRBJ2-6,TGCAGCGTTGGAGCCTCTGGGGCCAACGTCCTGACTTTC,CSVGASGANVLTF
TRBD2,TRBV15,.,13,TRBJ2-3,TGTGCCACTGCAGGAGCGGGAGGGCCGACGCAGTATTTT,CATAGAGGPTQYF
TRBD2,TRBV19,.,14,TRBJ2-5,TGTGCCAGTAGTAGAGCGGGAGGCTTTGAGACCCAGTACTTC,CASSRAGGFETQYF
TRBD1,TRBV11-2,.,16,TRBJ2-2,TGTGCCAGCAGCTCTGGACAGGGGACTGCCACCGGGGAGCTGTTTTTT,CASSSGQGTATGELFF
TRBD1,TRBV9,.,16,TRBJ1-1,TGTGCCAGCAGCGGAGGGGACAGGGAATCCAACACTGAAGCTTTCTTT,CASSGGDRESNTEAFF
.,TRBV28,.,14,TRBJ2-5,TGTGCCAGCAGTTTATTACGGAGACAAGAGACCCAGTACTTC,CASSLLRRQETQYF
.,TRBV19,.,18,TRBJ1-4,TGTGCCAGTAGTAACCAGGACTGGGTGTCTGCAACTAATGAAAAACTGTTTTTT,CASSNQDWVSATNEKLFF
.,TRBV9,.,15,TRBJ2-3,TGTGCCAGCAGCGTATACGCTAGCGGCACAGATACGCAGTATTTT,CASSVYASGTDTQYF
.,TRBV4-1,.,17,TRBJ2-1,TGCGCCAGCAGCCAAGAGTCTAGACTACAGGGTCCCAATGAGCAGTTCTTC,CASSQESRLQGPNEQFF
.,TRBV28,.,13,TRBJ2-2,TGTGCCAGCAGGCCACAGGGCACCGGGGAGCTGTTTTTT,CASRPQGTGELFF
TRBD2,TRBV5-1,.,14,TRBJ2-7,TGCGCCAGCAGCTTGAGGCTAGCGGCCTACGAGCAGTACTTC,CASSLRLAAYEQYF
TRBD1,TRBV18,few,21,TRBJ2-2,TGTGCCAGCTCACCCGCCCCGGGACAGGGGGTCTACGAATCGAACACCGGGGAGCTGTTTTTT,CASSPAPGQGVYESNTGELFF
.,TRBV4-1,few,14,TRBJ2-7,TGCGCCAGCAGCCAAGACACCTACGCCTACGAGCAGTACTTC,CASSQDTYAYEQYF
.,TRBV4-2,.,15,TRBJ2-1,TGTGCCAGCAGCCACCCGGAGGGACAGAGCAATGAGCAGTTCTTC,CASSHPEGQSNEQFF
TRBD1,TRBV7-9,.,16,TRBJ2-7,TGTGCCAGCAGTCAAGGGATTGGACAGGGGTGGGACGAGCAGTACTTC,CASSQGIGQGWDEQYF
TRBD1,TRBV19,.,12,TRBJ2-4,TGTGCCAGTAGTGACAGGGTAGACATTCAGTACTTC,CASSDRVDIQYF